Listed below are T cell receptor beta chains from one sample, sequenced in a study of regulatory T cells in long-lasting Graves disease. Each CDR3 protein is one row after TCRdb ran MiXCR on the multiplex PCR reads. The sample yields 350,000 to 500,000 distinct CDR3 sequences, roughly 15% seen once. The same sample was also used in a study of T cells in Graves' hyperthyroidism and ophthalmopathy.

The material was peripheral blood mononuclear cells (PBMCs), obtained at new diagnosis, from a patient treated with antithyroid drugs. These receptors were obtained from a woman aged 45-65 years with Graves disease. CDR3s include the opening cysteine and the closing phenylalanine or tryptophan. Fields, in order: V gene, D gene, clone size, J gene, CDR3 DNA, CDR3 protein. The D gene is left open where the match is weak. The listing skips clone size in some rows; elsewhere it reads once, few, many or a size class.

TRBV10-1	.	many	TRBJ1-5	TGCGCCGGGCCCCTTAGGAGTCTGGCCAGATATAGCAATCAGCCCCAGCATTTT	CAGPLRSLARYSNQPQHF
TRBV5-1	.	once	TRBJ2-1	TGCGCCAGCAGCGATTCGGGACCGGCGTCCTACAATGAGCAGTTCTTC	CASSDSGPASYNEQFF
TRBV6-1	TRBD1	.	TRBJ2-3	TGTGCCAGCAGATCACTACAGGGGTCCCGCACAGATACGCAGTATTTT	CASRSLQGSRTDTQYF
TRBV28	TRBD2	many	TRBJ2-5	TGTGCCAGCAGCCACCGGGGGGAAGAGACCCAGTACTTC	CASSHRGEETQYF
TRBV11-2	.	many	TRBJ2-5	TGTGCCAGCAGCCTACGACCGGGGGCCCAAGAGACCCAGTACTTC	CASSLRPGAQETQYF
TRBV5-1	.	few	TRBJ1-4	TGCGCCAGCAGCTTCGCAACTAGTGAAAAACTGTTTTTT	CASSFATSEKLFF
TRBV11-3	.	many	TRBJ1-4	TGTGCCACCTCGGAGGCTGCAACTAATGAAAAACTGTTTTTT	CATSEAATNEKLFF
TRBV2	TRBD1	many	TRBJ1-5	TGTGCCAGCAGTGAACCTCCGGGACAGGGCGTTGTGGAGCCCCAGCATTTT	CASSEPPGQGVVEPQHF
TRBV10-3	TRBD1	.	TRBJ2-3	TGTGCCACCGTGGCAGGGGGCGACCAGCCCCAGTATTTT	CATVAGGDQPQYF
TRBV7-8	TRBD1	.	TRBJ2-1	TGTGCCAGCAACCCCAGCCGACAGGGGGCCGTTGAGCAGTTCTTC	CASNPSRQGAVEQFF
TRBV28	.	.	TRBJ1-2	TGTGCCAGCAGTTTGGGGGGGGCGGCCTTAGGGTATGGCTACACCTTC	CASSLGGAALGYGYTF
TRBV10-3	.	few	TRBJ2-1	TGTGCCATCAGTGAGGCGGTTGCGTTGGGCAATGAGCAGTTCTTC	CAISEAVALGNEQFF
TRBV2	.	many	TRBJ2-7	TGTGCCAGCAGTGAACCCGGGATTAGCGCCTACGAGCAGTACTTC	CASSEPGISAYEQYF
TRBV13	.	few	TRBJ2-3	TGTGCCAGCAGCCCTTCGGGGGCCACCCGACTCACAGATACGCAGTATTTT	CASSPSGATRLTDTQYF
TRBV24-1	TRBD2	many	TRBJ2-5	TGTGCCACCAGTGACACTGGACTAGCGGGACAAGAGACCCAGTACTTC	CATSDTGLAGQETQYF
TRBV6-2/TRBV6-3	.	few	TRBJ1-3	TGTGCCAGCAGCTACCACGGGTCTGGAAACACCATATATTTT	CASSYHGSGNTIYF
TRBV5-1	.	.	TRBJ2-7	TGCGCCAGCAGGTGGACTATCTACTACGAGCAGTACTTC	CASRWTIYYEQYF
TRBV7-8	.	many	TRBJ2-7	TGTGCCAGCAGCTTAGTGCCCGATTGGGGCGAGCAGTACTTC	CASSLVPDWGEQYF
TRBV2	.	many	TRBJ1-2	TGTGCCAGCAGAGGACCAAAAGAAAACACTAACTATGGCTACACCTTC	CASRGPKENTNYGYTF
TRBV7-2	.	.	TRBJ1-3	TGTGCCAGCAGCCAGGCCCCCTCCTCTGGAAACACCATATATTTT	CASSQAPSSGNTIYF
TRBV27	.	many	TRBJ1-5	TGTGCCAGCAGTTTTGGCCCTCGACAGCCCCAGCATTTT	CASSFGPRQPQHF
TRBV6-1	.	.	TRBJ2-7	TGTGCCAGCAGTAATACAGGCAGCACCTACGAGCAGTACTTC	CASSNTGSTYEQYF
TRBV7-8	.	many	TRBJ2-1	TGTGCCAGCAAGGCCGGAAGCTCCTACAATGAGCAGTTCTTC	CASKAGSSYNEQFF
TRBV7-2	.	many	TRBJ2-7	TGTGCCAGCAGCTTAAACGCGCCATTGGGCTCCTACGAGCAGTACTTC	CASSLNAPLGSYEQYF
TRBV28	TRBD2	.	TRBJ2-3	TGTGCCAGCAGTTTAAGGGGACTAGCGGGAGGGCCTGGCACAGATACGCAGTATTTT	CASSLRGLAGGPGTDTQYF
TRBV10-1	TRBD2	many	TRBJ2-7	TGCGCCAGCAGTTCGACAGCGGGAGGGACCTACGAGCAGTACTTC	CASSSTAGGTYEQYF
TRBV30	.	many	TRBJ2-3	TGTGCCTGGAGTGTACCCGGAGGGGCAGATACGCAGTATTTT	CAWSVPGGADTQYF
TRBV12-3/TRBV12-4	.	many	TRBJ2-1	TGTGCCAGCAGTTTAGAGGCGCCCTACTACAATGAGCAGTTCTTC	CASSLEAPYYNEQFF